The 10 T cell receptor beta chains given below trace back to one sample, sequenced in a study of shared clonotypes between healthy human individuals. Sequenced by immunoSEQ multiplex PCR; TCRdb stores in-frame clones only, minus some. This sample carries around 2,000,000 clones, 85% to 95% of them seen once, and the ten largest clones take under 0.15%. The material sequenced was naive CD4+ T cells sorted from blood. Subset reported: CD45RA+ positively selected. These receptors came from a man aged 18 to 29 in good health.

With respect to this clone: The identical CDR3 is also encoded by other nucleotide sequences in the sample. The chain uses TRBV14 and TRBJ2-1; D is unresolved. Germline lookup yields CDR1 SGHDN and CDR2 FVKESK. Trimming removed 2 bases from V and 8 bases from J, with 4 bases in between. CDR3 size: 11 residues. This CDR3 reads CASSQLYEQFF. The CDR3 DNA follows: TGTGCCAGCAGCCAACTCTATGAGCAGTTCTTC. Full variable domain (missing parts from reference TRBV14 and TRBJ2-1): EAGVTQFPSHSVIEKGQTVTLRCDPISGHDNLYWYRRVMGKEIKFLLHFVKESKQDESGMPNNRFLAERTGGTYSTLKVQPAELEDSGVYFCASSQLYEQFFGPGTRLTVL.

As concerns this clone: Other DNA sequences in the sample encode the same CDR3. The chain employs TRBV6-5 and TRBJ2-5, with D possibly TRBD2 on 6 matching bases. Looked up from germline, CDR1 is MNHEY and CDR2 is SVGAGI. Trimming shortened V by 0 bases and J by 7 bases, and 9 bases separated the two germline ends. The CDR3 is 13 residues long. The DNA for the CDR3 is TGTGCCAGCAGTTACTCGCCCGGGGGGACCCAGTACTTC. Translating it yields CASSYSPGGTQYF.

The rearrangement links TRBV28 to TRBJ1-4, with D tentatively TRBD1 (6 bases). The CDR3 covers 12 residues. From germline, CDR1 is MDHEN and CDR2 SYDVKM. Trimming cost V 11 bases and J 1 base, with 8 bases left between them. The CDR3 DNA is TGTGCCGTACAGGGAACTAATGAAAAACTGTTTTTT. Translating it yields CAVQGTNEKLFF. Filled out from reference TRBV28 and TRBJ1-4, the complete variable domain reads DVKVTQSSRYLVKRTGEKVFLECVQDMDHENMFWYRQDPGLGLRLIYFSYDVKMKEKGDIPEGYSVSREKKERFSLILESASTNQTSMYLCAVQGTNEKLFFGSGTQLSVL.

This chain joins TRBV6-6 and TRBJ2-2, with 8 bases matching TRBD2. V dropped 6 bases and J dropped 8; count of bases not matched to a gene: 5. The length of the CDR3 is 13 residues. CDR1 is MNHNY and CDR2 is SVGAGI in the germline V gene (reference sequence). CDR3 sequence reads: CASSRTSWGELFF. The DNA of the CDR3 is TGTGCCAGCAGCCGGACTAGCTGGGGGGAGCTGTTTTTT.

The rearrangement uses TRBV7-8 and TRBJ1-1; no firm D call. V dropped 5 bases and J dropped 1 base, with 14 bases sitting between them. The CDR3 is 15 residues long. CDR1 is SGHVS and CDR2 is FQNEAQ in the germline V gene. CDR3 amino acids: CASSPVGGRNTEAFF. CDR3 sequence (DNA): TGTGCCAGCAGCCCGGTTGGAGGGCGGAACACTGAAGCTTTCTTT.

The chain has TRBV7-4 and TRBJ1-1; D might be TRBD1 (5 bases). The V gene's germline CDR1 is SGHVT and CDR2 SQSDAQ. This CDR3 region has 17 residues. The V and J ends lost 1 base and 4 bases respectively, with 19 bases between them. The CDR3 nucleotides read TGTGCCAGCAGCTTAGAAGGGGCAGGGCTTGGGACCACTGAAGCTTTCTTT. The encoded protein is CASSLEGAGLGTTEAFF.

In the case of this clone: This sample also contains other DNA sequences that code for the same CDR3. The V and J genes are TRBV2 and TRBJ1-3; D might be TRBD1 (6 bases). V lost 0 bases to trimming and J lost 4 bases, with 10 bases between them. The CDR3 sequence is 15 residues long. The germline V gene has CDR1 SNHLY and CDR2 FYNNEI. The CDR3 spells CASSEAGAPGNTIYF. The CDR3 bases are TGTGCCAGCAGTGAAGCGGGGGCACCGGGAAACACCATATATTTT.

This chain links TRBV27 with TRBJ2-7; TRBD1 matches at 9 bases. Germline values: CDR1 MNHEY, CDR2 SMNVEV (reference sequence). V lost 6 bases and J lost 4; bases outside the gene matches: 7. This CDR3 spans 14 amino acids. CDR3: CASRPRQGGYEQYF. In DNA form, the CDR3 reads TGTGCCAGCAGGCCTAGACAGGGGGGATACGAGCAGTACTTC.

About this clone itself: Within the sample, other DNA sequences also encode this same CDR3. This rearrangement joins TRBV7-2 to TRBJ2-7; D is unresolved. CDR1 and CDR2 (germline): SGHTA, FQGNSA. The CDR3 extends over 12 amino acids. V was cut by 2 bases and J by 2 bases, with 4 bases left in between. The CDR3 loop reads CASSLTAYEQYF. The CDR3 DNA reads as TGTGCCAGCAGCTTAACCGCCTACGAGCAGTACTTC.

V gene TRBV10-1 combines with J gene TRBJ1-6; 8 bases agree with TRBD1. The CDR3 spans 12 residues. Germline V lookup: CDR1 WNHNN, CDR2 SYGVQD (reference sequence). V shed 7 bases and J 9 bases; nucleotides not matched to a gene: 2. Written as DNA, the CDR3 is TGCGCCAGCATCGGACAGGGTTCACCCCTCCACTTT. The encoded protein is CASIGQGSPLHF.